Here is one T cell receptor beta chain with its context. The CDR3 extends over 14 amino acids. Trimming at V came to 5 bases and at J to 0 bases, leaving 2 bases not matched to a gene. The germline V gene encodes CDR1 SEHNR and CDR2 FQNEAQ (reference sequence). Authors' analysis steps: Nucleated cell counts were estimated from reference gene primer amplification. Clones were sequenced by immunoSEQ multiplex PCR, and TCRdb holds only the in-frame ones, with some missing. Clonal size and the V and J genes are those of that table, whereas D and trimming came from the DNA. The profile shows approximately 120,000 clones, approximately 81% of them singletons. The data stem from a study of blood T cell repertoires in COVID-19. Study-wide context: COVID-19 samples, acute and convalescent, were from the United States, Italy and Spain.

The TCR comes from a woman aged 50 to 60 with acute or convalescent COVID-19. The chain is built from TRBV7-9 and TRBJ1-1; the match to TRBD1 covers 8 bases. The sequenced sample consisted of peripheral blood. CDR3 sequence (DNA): TGTGCCAGCAGCGAGACAGGGGTGAACACTGAAGCTTTCTTT. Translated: CASSETGVNTEAFF.